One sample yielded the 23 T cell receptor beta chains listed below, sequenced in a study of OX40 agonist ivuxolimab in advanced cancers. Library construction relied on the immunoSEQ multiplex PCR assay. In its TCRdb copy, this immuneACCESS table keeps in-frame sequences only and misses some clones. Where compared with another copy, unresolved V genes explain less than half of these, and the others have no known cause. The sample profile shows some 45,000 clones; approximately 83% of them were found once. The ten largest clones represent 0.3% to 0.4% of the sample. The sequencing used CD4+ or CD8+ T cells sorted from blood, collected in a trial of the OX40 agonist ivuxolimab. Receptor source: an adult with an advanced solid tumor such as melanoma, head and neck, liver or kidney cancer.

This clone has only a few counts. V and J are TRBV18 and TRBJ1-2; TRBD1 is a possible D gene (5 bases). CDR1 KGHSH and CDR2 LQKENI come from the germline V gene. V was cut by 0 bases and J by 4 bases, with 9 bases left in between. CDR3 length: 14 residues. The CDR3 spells CASSPPGGGYGYTF. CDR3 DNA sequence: TGTGCCAGCTCACCACCGGGGGGAGGCTATGGCTACACCTTC.

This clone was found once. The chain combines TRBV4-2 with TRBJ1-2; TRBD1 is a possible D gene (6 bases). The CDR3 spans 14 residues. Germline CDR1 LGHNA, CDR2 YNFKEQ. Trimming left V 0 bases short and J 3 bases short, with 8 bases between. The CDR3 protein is CASSQETGDYGYTF. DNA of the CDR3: TGTGCCAGCAGCCAAGAGACAGGCGACTATGGCTACACCTTC.

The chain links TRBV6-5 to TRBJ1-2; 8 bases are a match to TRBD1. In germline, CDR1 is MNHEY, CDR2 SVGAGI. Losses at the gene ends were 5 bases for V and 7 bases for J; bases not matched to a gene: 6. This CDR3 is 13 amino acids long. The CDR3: CASSHKDRAGYTF. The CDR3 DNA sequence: TGTGCCAGCAGTCACAAGGACAGGGCTGGCTACACCTTC.

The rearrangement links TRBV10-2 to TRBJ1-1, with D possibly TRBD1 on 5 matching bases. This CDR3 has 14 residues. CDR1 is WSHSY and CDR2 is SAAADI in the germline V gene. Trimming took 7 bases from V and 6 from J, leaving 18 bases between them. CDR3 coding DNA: TGCGCCAGCATCGTTGAAAAGGGGTTCGCTGAAGCTTTCTTT. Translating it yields CASIVEKGFAEAFF.

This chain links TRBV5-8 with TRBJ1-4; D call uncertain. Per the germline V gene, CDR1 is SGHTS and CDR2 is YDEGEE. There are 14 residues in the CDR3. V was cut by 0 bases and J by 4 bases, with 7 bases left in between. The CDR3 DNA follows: TGTGCCAGCAGCTTGGACAGAAATAATGAAAAACTGTTTTTT. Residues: CASSLDRNNEKLFF.

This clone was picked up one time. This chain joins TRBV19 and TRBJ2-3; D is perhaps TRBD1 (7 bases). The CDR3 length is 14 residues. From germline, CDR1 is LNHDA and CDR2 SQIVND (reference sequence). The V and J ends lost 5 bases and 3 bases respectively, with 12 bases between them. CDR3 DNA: TGTGCCAGTAGTGCGGGACAGACTACAGATACGCAGTATTTT. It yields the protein CASSAGQTTDTQYF.

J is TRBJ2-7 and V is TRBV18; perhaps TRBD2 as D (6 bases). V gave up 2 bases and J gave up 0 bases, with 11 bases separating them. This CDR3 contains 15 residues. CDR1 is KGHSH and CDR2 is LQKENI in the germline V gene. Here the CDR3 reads CASSPFDGSSYEQYF. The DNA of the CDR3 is TGTGCCAGCTCACCATTCGACGGGAGCTCCTACGAGCAGTACTTC.

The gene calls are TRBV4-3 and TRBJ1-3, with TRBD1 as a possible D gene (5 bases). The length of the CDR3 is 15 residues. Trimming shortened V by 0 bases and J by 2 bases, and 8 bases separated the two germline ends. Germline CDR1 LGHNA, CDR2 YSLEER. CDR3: CASSQDQGTGNTIYF. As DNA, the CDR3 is TGCGCCAGCAGCCAAGATCAGGGAACTGGAAACACCATATATTTT.

CDR3 loop: CASSEVNRNIQYF. CDR3 DNA: TGTGCCAGCAGTGAAGTTAATAGAAACATTCAGTACTTC. The V gene is TRBV2, the J gene TRBJ2-4, with D hard to call. V lost 1 base and J lost 6, with 7 bases in between. Germline CDR1 and CDR2: SNHLY and FYNNEI. The CDR3 consists of 13 residues.

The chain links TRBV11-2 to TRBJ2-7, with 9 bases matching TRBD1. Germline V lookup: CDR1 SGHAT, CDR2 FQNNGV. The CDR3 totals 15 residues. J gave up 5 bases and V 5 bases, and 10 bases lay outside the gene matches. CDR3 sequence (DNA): TGTGCCAGCAGCCCGCTGAAGGGACAGGGTAACGAGCAGTACTTC. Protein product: CASSPLKGQGNEQYF.

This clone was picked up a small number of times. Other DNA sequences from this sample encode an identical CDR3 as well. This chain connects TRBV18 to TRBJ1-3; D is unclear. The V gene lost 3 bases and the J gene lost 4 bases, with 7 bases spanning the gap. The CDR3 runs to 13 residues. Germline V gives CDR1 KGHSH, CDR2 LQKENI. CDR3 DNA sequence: TGTGCCAGCTCACCTTCCCCCGGAAACACCATATATTTT. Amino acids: CASSPSPGNTIYF.

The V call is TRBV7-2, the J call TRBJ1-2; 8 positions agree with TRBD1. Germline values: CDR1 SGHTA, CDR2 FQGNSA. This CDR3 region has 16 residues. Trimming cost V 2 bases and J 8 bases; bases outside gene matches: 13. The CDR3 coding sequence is TGTGCCAGCAGCTTAATGGGGTCCACAGGGGGTGGAGGCTACACCTTC. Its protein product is CASSLMGSTGGGGYTF.

This chain's CDR3 is CAWSTLTDTQYF. The CDR3 DNA sequence: TGTGCCTGGAGTACCCTCACAGATACGCAGTATTTT. This chain connects TRBV30 to TRBJ2-3, with D unresolved. Trimming took off 2 bases at V and 2 bases at J, with 5 bases between the two ends. The germline gives CDR1 GTSNPN, CDR2 SVGIG (reference sequence). This CDR3 region has 12 residues.

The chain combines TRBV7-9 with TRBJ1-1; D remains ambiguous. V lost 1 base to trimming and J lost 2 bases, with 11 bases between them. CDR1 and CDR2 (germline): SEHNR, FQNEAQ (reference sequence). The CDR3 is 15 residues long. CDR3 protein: CASSLVVSPNTEAFF. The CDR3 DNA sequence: TGTGCCAGCAGCTTAGTAGTGTCGCCTAACACTGAAGCTTTCTTT.

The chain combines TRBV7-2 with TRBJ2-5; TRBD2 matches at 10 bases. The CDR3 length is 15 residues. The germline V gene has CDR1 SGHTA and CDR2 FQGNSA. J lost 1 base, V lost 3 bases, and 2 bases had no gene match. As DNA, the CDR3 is TGTGCCAGCAGCTTTACTAGCGGGGTCCAAGAGACCCAGTACTTC. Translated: CASSFTSGVQETQYF.

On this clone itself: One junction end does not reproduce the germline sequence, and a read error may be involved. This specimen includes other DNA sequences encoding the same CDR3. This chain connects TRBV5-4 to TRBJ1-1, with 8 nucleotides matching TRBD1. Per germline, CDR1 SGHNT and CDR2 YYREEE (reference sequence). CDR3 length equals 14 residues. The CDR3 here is CASSLGQANTEAFF. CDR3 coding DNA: TGCGCCAGCAGCTTGGGACAGGCGAACACTGAAGCTTTCTTT.

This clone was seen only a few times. The CDR3 DNA reads as TGTGCCAGCAGGGGGACTAGCGGGGGCTACGAGCAGTACTTC. Amino acid sequence: CASRGTSGGYEQYF. This sequence joins TRBV11-1 and TRBJ2-7; 14 nucleotides align to TRBD2. V shed 6 bases and J 3 bases; nucleotides not matched to a gene: 1. The CDR3 has 14 amino acids. The germline CDR1 and CDR2 sequences are SGHAT and FQDESV (reference sequence). The full variable domain, in which reference TRBV11-1 and TRBJ2-7 provide the parts outside the CDR3, is EAEVAQSPRYKITEKSQAVAFWCDPISGHATLYWYRQILGQGPELLVQFQDESVVDDSQLPKDRFSAERLKGVDSTLKIQPAELGDSAMYLCASRGTSGGYEQYFGPGTRLTVT.

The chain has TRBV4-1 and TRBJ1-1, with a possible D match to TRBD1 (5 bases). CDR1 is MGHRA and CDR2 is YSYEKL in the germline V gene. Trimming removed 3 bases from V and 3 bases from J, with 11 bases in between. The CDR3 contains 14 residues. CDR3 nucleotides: TGCGCCAGCAGCCAGAGGGGCAGCCACACTGAAGCTTTCTTT. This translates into CASSQRGSHTEAFF.

The DNA for the CDR3 is TGTGCCAGTAGTCCCCTACAGGGTAAGGAAGCTTTCTTT. It yields the protein CASSPLQGKEAFF. The chain joins TRBV19 to TRBJ1-1; tentative D call: TRBD1 (6 bases). The CDR3 spans 13 residues. Germline V gene data show CDR1 as LNHDA and CDR2 as SQIVND (reference sequence). Trimming stripped 5 bases from V and 8 bases from J, with 15 bases between. Filled out from reference TRBV19 and TRBJ1-1, the complete variable domain reads DGGITQSPKYLFRKEGQNVTLSCEQNLNHDAMYWYRQDPGQGLRLIYYSQIVNDFQKGDIAEGYSVSREKKESFPLTVTSAQKNPTAFYLCASSPLQGKEAFFGQGTRLTVV.

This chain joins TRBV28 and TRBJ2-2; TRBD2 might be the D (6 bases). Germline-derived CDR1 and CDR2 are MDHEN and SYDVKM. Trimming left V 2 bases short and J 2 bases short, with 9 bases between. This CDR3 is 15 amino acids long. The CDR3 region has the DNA TGTGCCAGCAGTTTAGGAGGGGTCAACACCGGGGAGCTGTTTTTT. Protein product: CASSLGGVNTGELFF.

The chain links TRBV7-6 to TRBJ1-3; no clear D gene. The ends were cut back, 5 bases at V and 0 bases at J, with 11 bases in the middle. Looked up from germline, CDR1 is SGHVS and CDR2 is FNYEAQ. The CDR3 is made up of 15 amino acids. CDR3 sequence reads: CASSHPRISGNTIYF. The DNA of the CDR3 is TGTGCCAGCAGCCATCCCAGGATCTCTGGAAACACCATATATTTT.

CDR3 sequence (DNA): TGTGCCAGCAGCTTGATGGGACAGGGATCTAGCACCGGGGAGCTGTTTTTT. It is translated as CASSLMGQGSSTGELFF. This chain connects TRBV5-8 to TRBJ2-2; 9 bases fit TRBD1. The CDR3 has 17 residues. Germline V lookup: CDR1 SGHTS, CDR2 YDEGEE. The junction had 8 bases not matched to a gene; V was cut back by 1 base and J by 4 bases.

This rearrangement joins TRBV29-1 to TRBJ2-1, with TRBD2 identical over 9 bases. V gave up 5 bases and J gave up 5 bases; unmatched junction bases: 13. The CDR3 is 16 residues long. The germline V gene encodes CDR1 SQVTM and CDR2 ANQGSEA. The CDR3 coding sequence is TGCAGCGTTACACTGCCCCGTAGCGGGGGCCACAATGAGCAGTTCTTC. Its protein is CSVTLPRSGGHNEQFF.